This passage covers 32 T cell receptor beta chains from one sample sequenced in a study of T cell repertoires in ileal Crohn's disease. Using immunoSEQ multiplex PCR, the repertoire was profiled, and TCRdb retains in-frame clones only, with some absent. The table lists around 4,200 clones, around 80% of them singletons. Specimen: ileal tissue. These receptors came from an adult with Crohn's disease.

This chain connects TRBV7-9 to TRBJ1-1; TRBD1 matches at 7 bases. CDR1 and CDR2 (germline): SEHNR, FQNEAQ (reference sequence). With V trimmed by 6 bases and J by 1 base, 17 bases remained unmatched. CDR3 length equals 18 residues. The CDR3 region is CASRRKETGKLANTEAFF. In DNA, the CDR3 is TGTGCCAGCAGACGAAAGGAGACAGGGAAGTTGGCGAACACTGAAGCTTTCTTT.

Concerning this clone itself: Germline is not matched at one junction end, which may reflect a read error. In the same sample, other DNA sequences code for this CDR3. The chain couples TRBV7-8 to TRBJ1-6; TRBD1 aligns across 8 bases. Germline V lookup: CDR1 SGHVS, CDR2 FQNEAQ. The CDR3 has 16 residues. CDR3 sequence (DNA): TGTGCCAGCCGCTTCACCGGACAGGGTGCCAATTCACCCCTCCACTTT. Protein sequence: CASRFTGQGANSPLHF. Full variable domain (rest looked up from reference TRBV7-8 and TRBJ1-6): GAGVSQSPRYKVAKRGQDVALRCDPISGHVSLFWYQQALGQGPEFLTYFQNEAQLDKSGLPSDRFFAERPEGSVSTLKIQRTQQEDSAVYLCASRFTGQGANSPLHFGNGTRLTVT.

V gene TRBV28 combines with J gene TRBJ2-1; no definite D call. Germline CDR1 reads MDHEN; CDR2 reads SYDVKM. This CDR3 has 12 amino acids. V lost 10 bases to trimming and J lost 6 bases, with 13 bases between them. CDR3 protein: CATGEISNEQFF. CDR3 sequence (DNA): TGTGCCACAGGCGAAATAAGCAATGAGCAGTTCTTC. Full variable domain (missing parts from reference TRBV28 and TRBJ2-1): DVKVTQSSRYLVKRTGEKVFLECVQDMDHENMFWYRQDPGLGLRLIYFSYDVKMKEKGDIPEGYSVSREKKERFSLILESASTNQTSMYLCATGEISNEQFFGPGTRLTVL.

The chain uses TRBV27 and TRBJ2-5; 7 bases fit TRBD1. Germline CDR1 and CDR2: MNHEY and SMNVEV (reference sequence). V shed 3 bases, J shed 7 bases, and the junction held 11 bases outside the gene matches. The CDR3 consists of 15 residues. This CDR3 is CASSFVGEGAGTQYF. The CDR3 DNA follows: TGTGCCAGCAGTTTTGTGGGAGAGGGGGCTGGGACCCAGTACTTC.

As DNA, the CDR3 is TGTGCCAGTAGTATAGGTGGGGCCGGGACAGTGAACACTGAAGCTTTCTTT. This sequence encodes CASSIGGAGTVNTEAFF. The rearrangement uses TRBV19 and TRBJ1-1, with 7 bases identical to TRBD1. Germline V lookup: CDR1 LNHDA, CDR2 SQIVND (reference sequence). The CDR3 has 17 amino acids. The V and J ends lost 1 base and 0 bases, in that order; junction bases with no gene match: 8.

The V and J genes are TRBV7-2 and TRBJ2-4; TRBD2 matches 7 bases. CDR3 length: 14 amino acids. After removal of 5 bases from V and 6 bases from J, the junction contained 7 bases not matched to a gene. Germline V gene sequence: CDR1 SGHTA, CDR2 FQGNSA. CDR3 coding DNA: TGTGCCAGCAGCCCGACCTCGGGGGGAAACATTCAGTACTTC. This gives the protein CASSPTSGGNIQYF.

In DNA form, the CDR3 reads TGTGCCACCACCGATGGCCAGGGGTACGAGCAGTACTTC. It codes for CATTDGQGYEQYF. V and J are TRBV19 and TRBJ2-7; tentatively, D is TRBD1 (6 bases). V gave up 10 bases and J gave up 4 bases, with 17 bases separating them. Germline V gene lookup returns CDR1 LNHDA and CDR2 SQIVND (reference sequence). The CDR3 is 13 amino acids.

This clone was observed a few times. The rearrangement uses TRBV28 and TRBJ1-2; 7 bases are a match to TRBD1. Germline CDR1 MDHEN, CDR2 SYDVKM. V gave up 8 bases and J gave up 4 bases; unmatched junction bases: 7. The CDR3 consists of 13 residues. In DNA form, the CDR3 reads TGTGCCAGCGGTGGACAGGAGGCCTATGGCTACACCTTC. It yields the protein CASGGQEAYGYTF.

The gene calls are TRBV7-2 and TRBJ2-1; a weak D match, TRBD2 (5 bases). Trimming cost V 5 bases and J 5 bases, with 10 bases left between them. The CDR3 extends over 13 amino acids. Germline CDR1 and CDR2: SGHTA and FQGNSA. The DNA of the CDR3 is TGTGCCAGCAGCGTCGGAGGACACAATGAGCAGTTCTTC. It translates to CASSVGGHNEQFF. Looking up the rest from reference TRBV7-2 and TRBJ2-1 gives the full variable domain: GAGVSQSPSNKVTEKGKDVELRCDPISGHTALYWYRQSLGQGLEFLIYFQGNSAPDKSGLPSDRFSAERTGGSVSTLTIQRTQQEDSAVYLCASSVGGHNEQFFGPGTRLTVL.

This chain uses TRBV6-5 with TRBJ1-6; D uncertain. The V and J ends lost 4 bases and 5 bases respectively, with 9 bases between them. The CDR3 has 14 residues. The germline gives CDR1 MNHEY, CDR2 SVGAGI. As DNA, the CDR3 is TGTGCCAGCAGTTCCCCCAGAAATAATTCACCCCTCCACTTT. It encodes CASSSPRNNSPLHF.

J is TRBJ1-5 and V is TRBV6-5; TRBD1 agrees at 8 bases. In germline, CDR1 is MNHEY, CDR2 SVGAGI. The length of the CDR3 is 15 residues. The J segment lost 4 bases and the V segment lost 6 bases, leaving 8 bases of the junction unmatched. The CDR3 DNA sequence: TGTGCCAGCAGCCGGACAGGGAATGGTAATCAGCCCCAGCATTTT. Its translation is CASSRTGNGNQPQHF.

The CDR3: CASSEENDSYYGYTF. The CDR3 DNA sequence: TGTGCCAGCAGTGAAGAGAACGACTCATACTATGGCTACACCTTC. The chain has TRBV6-1 and TRBJ1-2; D is unresolved. CDR1 and CDR2 (germline): MNHNS, SASEGT. This CDR3 region has 15 residues. Trimming pared 1 base from V and 3 bases from J, leaving 12 bases between.

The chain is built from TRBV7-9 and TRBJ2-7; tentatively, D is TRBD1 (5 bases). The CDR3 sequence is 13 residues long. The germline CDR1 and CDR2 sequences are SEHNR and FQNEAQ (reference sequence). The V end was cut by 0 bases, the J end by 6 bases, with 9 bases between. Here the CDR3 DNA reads TGTGCCAGCAGCTTAGCCCCCAGGGCCGAGCAGTACTTC. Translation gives CASSLAPRAEQYF. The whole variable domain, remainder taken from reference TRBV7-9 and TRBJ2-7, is DTGVSQNPRHKITKRGQNVTFRCDPISEHNRLYWYRQTLGQGPEFLTYFQNEAQLEKSRLLSDRFSAERPKGSFSTLEIQRTEQGDSAMYLCASSLAPRAEQYFGPGTRLTVT.

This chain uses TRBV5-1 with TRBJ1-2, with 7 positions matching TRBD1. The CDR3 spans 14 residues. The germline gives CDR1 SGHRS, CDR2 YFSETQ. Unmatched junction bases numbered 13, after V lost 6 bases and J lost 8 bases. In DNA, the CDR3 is TGCGCCAGCAACCTATCCGGGACAGAGGGAGGCTACACCTTC. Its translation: CASNLSGTEGGYTF.

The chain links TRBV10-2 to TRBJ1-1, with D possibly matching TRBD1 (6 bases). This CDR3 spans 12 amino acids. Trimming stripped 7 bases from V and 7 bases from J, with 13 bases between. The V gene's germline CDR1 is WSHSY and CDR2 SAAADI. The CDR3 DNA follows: TGCGCCAGCAAACAGGGAAGGGGTGAAGCTTTCTTT. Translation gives CASKQGRGEAFF.

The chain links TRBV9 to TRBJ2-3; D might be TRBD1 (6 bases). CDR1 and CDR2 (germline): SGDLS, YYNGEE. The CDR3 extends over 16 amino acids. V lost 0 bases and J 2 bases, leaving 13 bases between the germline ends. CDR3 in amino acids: CASSVGGGGYTDTQYF. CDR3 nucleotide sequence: TGTGCCAGCAGCGTAGGGGGTGGGGGCTACACAGATACGCAGTATTTT.

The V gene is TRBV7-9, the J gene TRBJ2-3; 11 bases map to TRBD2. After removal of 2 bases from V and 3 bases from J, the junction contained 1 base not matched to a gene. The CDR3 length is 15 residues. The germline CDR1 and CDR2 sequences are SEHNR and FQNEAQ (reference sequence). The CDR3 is CASSLTSGGTDTQYF. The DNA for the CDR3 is TGTGCCAGCAGCTTAACTAGCGGGGGAACAGATACGCAGTATTTT.

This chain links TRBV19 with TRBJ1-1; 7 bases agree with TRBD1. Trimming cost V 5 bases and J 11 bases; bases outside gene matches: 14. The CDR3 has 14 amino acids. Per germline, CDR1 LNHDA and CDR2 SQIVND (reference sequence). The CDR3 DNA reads TGTGCCAGTAGTTACAGGGGCCTGACTCTGGGGGCTTTCTTT. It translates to CASSYRGLTLGAFF.

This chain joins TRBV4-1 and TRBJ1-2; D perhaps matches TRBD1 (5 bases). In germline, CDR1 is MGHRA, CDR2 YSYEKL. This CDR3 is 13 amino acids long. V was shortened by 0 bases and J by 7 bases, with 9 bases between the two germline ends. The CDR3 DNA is TGCGCCAGCAGCCAAGACAGGGTGGGTGGCTACACCTTC. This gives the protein CASSQDRVGGYTF.

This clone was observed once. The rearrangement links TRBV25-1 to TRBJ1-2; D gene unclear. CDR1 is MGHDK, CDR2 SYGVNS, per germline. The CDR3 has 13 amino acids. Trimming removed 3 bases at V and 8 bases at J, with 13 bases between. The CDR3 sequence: CASSDVGRRGYTF. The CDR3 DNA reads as TGTGCCAGCAGTGACGTCGGCCGGAGGGGCTACACCTTC.

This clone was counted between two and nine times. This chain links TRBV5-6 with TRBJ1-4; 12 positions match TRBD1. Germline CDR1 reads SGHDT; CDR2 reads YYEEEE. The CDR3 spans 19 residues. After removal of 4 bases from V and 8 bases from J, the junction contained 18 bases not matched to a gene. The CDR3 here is CASSLLSGQGAGVAEKLFF. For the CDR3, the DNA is TGTGCCAGCAGCCTCCTTTCGGGACAGGGGGCGGGGGTCGCCGAAAAACTGTTTTTT.

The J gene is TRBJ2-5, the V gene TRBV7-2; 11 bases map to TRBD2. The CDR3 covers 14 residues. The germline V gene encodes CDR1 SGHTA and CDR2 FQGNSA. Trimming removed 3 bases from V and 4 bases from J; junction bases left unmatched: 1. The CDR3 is CASSFGTSGETQYF. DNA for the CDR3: TGTGCCAGCAGCTTTGGGACTAGCGGAGAGACCCAGTACTTC.

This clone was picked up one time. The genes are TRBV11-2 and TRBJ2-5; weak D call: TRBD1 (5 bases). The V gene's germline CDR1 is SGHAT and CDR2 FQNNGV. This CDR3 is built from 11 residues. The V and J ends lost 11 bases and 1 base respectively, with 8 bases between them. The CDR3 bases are TGTGCCTGGGGCGGCCAAGAGACCCAGTACTTC. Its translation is CAWGGQETQYF.

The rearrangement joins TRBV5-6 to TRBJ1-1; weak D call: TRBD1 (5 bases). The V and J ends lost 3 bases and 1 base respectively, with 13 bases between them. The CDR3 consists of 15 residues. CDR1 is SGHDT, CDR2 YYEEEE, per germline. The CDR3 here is CASSSGDAGNTEAFF. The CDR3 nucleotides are TGTGCCAGCAGCTCGGGGGACGCGGGGAACACTGAAGCTTTCTTT.

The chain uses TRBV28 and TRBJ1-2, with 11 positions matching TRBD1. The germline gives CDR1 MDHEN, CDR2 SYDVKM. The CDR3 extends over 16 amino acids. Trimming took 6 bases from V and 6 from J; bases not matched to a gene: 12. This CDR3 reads CASRIRARGQGDGYTF. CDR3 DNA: TGTGCCAGCAGAATCCGAGCCCGGGGACAGGGGGATGGCTACACCTTC.

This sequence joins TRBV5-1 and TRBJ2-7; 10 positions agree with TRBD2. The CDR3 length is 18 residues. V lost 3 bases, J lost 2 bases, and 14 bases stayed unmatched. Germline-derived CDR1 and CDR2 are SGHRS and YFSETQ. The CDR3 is CASSSYLAGEIRTYEQYF. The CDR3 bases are TGCGCCAGCAGCTCCTACCTAGCGGGAGAAATACGTACCTACGAGCAGTACTTC.

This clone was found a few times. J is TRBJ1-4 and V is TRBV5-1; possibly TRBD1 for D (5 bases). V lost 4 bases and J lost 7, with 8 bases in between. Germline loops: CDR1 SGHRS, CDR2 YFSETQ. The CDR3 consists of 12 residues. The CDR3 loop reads CASSQTGEKLFF. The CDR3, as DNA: TGCGCCAGCAGCCAAACAGGTGAAAAACTGTTTTTT.

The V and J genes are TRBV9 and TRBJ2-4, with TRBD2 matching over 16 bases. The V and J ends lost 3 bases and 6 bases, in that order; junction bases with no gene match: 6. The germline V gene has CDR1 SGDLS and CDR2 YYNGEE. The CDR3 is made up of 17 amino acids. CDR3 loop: CASSAPGLAGGGNIQYF. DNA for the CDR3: TGTGCCAGCAGCGCCCCGGGACTAGCGGGAGGGGGAAACATTCAGTACTTC.

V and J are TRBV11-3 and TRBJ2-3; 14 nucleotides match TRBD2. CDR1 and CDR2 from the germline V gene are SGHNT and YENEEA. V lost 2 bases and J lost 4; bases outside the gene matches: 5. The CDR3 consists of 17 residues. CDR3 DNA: TGTGCCAGCAGCTTATCCCTGACTAGCGGGAGGGCAGATACGCAGTATTTT. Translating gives CASSLSLTSGRADTQYF.

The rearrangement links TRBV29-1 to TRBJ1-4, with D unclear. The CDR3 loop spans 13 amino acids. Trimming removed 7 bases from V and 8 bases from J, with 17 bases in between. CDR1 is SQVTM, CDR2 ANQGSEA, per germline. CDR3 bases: TGCAGCGCGCCCGCGACGGGCGGGGAAAAACTGTTTTTT. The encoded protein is CSAPATGGEKLFF. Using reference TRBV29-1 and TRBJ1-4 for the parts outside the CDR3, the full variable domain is SAVISQKPSRDICQRGTSLTIQCQVDSQVTMMFWYRQQPGQSLTLIATANQGSEATYESGFVIDKFPISRPNLTFSTLTVSNMSPEDSSIYLCSAPATGGEKLFFGSGTQLSVL.

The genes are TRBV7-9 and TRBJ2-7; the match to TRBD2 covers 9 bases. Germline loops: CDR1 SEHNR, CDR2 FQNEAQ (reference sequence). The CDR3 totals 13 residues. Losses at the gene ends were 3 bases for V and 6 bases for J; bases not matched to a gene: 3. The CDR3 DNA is TGTGCCAGCAGCTTTAGCGGGGGAGTCGAGCAGTACTTC. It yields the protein CASSFSGGVEQYF.

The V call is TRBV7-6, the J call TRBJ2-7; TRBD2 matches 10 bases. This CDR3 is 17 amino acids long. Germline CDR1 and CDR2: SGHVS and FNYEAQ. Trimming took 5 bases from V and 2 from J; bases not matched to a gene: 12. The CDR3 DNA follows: TGTGCCAGCAGCGCTAGCGGGAGAGCGGGATTAGCCTACGAGCAGTACTTC. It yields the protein CASSASGRAGLAYEQYF.